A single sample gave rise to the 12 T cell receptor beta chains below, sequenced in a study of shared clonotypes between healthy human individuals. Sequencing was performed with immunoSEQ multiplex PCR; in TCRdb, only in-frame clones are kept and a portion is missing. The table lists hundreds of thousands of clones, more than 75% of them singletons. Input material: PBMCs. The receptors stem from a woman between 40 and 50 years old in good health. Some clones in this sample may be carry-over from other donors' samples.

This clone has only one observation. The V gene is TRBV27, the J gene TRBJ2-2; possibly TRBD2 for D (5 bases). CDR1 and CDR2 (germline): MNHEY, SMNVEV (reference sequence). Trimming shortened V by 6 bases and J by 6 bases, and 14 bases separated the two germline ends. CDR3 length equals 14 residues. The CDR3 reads CASRSLWRPGELFF. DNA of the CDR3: TGTGCCAGCAGATCCCTTTGGAGGCCCGGGGAGCTGTTTTTT.

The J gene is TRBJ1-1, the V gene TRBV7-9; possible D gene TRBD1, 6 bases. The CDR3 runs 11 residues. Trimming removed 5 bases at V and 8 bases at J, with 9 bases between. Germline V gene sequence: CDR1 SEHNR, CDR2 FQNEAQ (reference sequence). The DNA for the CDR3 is TGTGCCAGCAGCCAAGGGGGAGAAGCTTTCTTT. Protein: CASSQGGEAFF.

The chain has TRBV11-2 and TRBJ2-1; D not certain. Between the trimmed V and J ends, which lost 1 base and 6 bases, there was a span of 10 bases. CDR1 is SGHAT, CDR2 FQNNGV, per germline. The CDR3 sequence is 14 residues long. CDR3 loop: CASSLVRASNEQFF. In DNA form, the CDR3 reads TGTGCCAGCAGCTTAGTTCGGGCGTCCAATGAGCAGTTCTTC.

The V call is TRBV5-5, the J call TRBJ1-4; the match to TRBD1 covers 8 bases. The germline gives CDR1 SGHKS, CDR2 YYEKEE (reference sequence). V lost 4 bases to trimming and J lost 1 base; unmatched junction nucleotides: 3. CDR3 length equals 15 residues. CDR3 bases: TGTGCCAGCAGCAAAGACAGGGGAACTAATGAAAAACTGTTTTTT. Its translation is CASSKDRGTNEKLFF.

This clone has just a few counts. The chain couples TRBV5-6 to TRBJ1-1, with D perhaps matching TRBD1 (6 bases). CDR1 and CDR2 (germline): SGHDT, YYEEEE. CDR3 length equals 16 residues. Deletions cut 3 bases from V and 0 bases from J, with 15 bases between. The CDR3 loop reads CASSYTRDNMNTEAFF. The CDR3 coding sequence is TGTGCCAGCAGCTACACCCGGGACAACATGAACACTGAAGCTTTCTTT.

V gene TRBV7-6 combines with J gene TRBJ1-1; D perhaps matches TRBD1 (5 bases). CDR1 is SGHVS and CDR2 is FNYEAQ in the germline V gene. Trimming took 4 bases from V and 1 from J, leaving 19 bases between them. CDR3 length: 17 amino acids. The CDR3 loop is CASSSPGGVRENTEAFF. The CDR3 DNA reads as TGTGCCAGCAGCTCTCCTGGGGGGGTTCGGGAGAACACTGAAGCTTTCTTT.

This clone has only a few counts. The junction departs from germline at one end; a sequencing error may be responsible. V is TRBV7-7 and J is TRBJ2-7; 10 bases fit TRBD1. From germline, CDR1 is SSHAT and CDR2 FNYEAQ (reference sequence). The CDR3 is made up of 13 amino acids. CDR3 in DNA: TGTGCTAGCAGCCAAGGACAGGGGGGTTGGCAGTACTTC. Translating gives CASSQGQGGWQYF.

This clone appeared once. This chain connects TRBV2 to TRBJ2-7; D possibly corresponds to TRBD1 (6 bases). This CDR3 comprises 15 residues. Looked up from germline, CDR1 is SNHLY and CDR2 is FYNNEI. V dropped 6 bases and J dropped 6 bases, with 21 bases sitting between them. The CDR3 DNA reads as TGTGCCAGCAGCGCCACGGACAGCTATACGAGCGAGCAGTACTTC. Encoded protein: CASSATDSYTSEQYF.

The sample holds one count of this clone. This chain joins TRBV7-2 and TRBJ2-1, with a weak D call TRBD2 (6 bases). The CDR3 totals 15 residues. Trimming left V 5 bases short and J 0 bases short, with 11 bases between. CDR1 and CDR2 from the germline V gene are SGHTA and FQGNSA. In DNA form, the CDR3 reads TGTGCCAGCAGCCCGGGACTTCCCTCCTACAATGAGCAGTTCTTC. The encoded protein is CASSPGLPSYNEQFF. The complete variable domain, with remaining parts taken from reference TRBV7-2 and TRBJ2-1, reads GAGVSQSPSNKVTEKGKDVELRCDPISGHTALYWYRQSLGQGLEFLIYFQGNSAPDKSGLPSDRFSAERTGGSVSTLTIQRTQQEDSAVYLCASSPGLPSYNEQFFGPGTRLTVL.

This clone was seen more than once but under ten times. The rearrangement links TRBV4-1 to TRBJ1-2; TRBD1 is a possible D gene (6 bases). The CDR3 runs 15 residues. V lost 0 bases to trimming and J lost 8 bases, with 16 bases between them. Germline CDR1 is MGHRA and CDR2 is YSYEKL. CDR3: CASSQDGGQGRGYTF. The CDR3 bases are TGCGCCAGCAGCCAAGATGGCGGGCAGGGGCGCGGCTACACCTTC.

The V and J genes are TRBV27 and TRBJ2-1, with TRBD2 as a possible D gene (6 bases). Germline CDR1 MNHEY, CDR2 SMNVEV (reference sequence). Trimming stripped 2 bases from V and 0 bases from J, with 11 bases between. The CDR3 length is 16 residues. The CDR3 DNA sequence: TGTGCCAGCAGTTTAAGGCGGGGCAGCTCCTACAATGAGCAGTTCTTC. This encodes CASSLRRGSSYNEQFF.

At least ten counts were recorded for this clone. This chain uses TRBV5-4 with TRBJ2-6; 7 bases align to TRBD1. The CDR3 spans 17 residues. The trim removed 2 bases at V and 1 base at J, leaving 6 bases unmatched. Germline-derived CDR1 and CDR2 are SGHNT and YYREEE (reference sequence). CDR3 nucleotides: TGTGCCAGCAGCTTACCGGGACAGATTTCTGGGGCCAACGTCCTGACTTTC. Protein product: CASSLPGQISGANVLTF.